Presented here are 15 T cell receptor beta chains from one specimen sequenced in a study of cytomegalovirus exposure and HLA in healthy donors. PCR amplification relied on 60 Vbeta primers (plus 13 Jbeta primers). The method was immunoSEQ multiplex PCR; TCRdb's version includes in-frame clones alone and lacks a portion of them. The sample holds roughly 120,000 clones; roughly three quarters are singletons and the top ten take 1.6%. Sequencing used PBMCs. The receptors derive from a woman between 18 and 29 years old in good health and CMV-seronegative.

The chain has TRBV7-2 and TRBJ2-7; D may be TRBD2 (6 bases). The CDR3 is made up of 13 amino acids. With 1 base removed from V and 7 bases from J, the gap between germline ends came to 11 bases. Germline V lookup: CDR1 SGHTA, CDR2 FQGNSA. CDR3 coding DNA: TGTGCCAGCAGCTTAGAGGCGGGGATGGAGCAGTACTTC. This sequence encodes CASSLEAGMEQYF.

V and J are TRBV6-1 and TRBJ2-1; D is unclear. V lost 2 bases to trimming and J lost 7 bases, with 18 bases between them. CDR3 length: 16 amino acids. The germline CDR1 and CDR2 sequences are MNHNS and SASEGT. CDR3 region: CASSESPGLLENEQFF. The CDR3 DNA follows: TGTGCCAGCAGTGAATCCCCAGGCCTCTTGGAAAATGAGCAGTTCTTC.

There are a few counts of this clone. The V and J genes are TRBV6-5 and TRBJ2-2; 7 positions agree with TRBD2. J was trimmed by 1 base and V by 6 bases; bases with no gene match: 2. In germline, CDR1 is MNHEY, CDR2 SVGAGI. This CDR3 has 14 residues. CDR3 in amino acids: CASSRGVNTGELFF. CDR3 nucleotide sequence: TGTGCCAGCAGCCGGGGGGTGAACACCGGGGAGCTGTTTTTT.

V usage is TRBV7-9 and J usage is TRBJ2-3; D is uncertain. In germline, CDR1 is SEHNR, CDR2 FQNEAQ (reference sequence). V lost 0 bases and J 3 bases, leaving 7 bases between the germline ends. This CDR3 has 14 amino acids. The CDR3 bases are TGTGCCAGCAGCTTAGCGTCCAGGACAGATACGCAGTATTTT. This gives the protein CASSLASRTDTQYF.

The chain uses TRBV7-9 and TRBJ1-1; the D is unclear. The germline V gene encodes CDR1 SEHNR and CDR2 FQNEAQ (reference sequence). Trimming pared 3 bases from V and 0 bases from J, leaving 14 bases between. CDR3 size: 16 residues. This chain's CDR3 is CASSFSRHDLNTEAFF. CDR3 bases: TGTGCCAGCAGCTTCTCCCGACACGATCTGAACACTGAAGCTTTCTTT.

The chain has TRBV30 and TRBJ1-2; D call uncertain. Trimming cost V 5 bases and J 2 bases, with 12 bases left between them. Per the germline V gene, CDR1 is GTSNPN and CDR2 is SVGIG (reference sequence). This CDR3 is built from 13 residues. The CDR3 protein is CAWWMRLNYGYTF. The CDR3 DNA reads as TGTGCCTGGTGGATGAGACTAAACTATGGCTACACCTTC.

The gene calls are TRBV28 and TRBJ1-2, with D possibly matching TRBD1 (5 bases). The germline CDR1 and CDR2 sequences are MDHEN and SYDVKM. V was shortened by 3 bases and J by 2 bases, with 13 bases between the two germline ends. The CDR3 runs to 15 residues. CDR3 region: CASSFSGIVNYGYTF. CDR3 sequence (DNA): TGTGCCAGCAGTTTTTCAGGGATAGTGAACTATGGCTACACCTTC.

The chain employs TRBV7-2 and TRBJ2-1; no firm D call. The CDR3 runs to 11 residues. Germline values: CDR1 SGHTA, CDR2 FQGNSA. The V gene lost 5 bases and the J gene lost 10 bases, with 9 bases spanning the gap. CDR3 sequence reads: CASSRELEQFF. In DNA, the CDR3 is TGTGCCAGCAGCCGCGAACTAGAGCAGTTCTTC.

The V and J genes are TRBV7-8 and TRBJ1-5; D unresolved. Germline V gives CDR1 SGHVS, CDR2 FQNEAQ. The CDR3 is 15 residues long. Trimming removed 1 base at V and 5 bases at J, with 12 bases between. CDR3 coding DNA: TGTGCCAGCAGCTTAGAAGGTCGAGGATATCAGCCCCAGCATTTT. Translating it yields CASSLEGRGYQPQHF.

J is TRBJ2-5 and V is TRBV7-6, with TRBD1 matching 8 bases. V trimming: 5 bases; J trimming: 1 base; junction bases outside the gene matches: 6. The CDR3 totals 15 residues. Germline V gene lookup returns CDR1 SGHVS and CDR2 FNYEAQ. CDR3 protein: CASSTTGGSQETQYF. CDR3 coding DNA: TGTGCCAGCAGCACAACAGGGGGGAGCCAAGAGACCCAGTACTTC.

The chain uses TRBV5-1 and TRBJ2-5; 7 bases are a match to TRBD1. CDR3 length: 14 amino acids. The junction had 5 bases not matched to a gene; V was cut back by 4 bases and J by 2 bases. Germline V gene data show CDR1 as SGHRS and CDR2 as YFSETQ. DNA for the CDR3: TGCGCCAGCAGCACTGGGACAGTTCAAGAGACCCAGTACTTC. This codes for CASSTGTVQETQYF.

The rearrangement uses TRBV5-4 and TRBJ1-2, with 8 positions matching TRBD1. The V segment lost 4 bases and the J segment 6 bases; nucleotides outside the gene matches: 11. CDR1 SGHNT and CDR2 YYREEE come from the germline V gene (reference sequence). The CDR3 extends over 15 amino acids. This chain's CDR3 is CASSGYGQGVDGYTF. Written as DNA, the CDR3 is TGTGCCAGCAGCGGCTACGGACAGGGAGTCGATGGCTACACCTTC.

This sequence joins TRBV7-9 and TRBJ1-2; 7 nucleotides agree with TRBD1. The V and J ends lost 4 bases and 10 bases, in that order; junction bases with no gene match: 6. The CDR3 contains 12 residues. The V gene's germline CDR1 is SEHNR and CDR2 FQNEAQ (reference sequence). As DNA, the CDR3 is TGTGCCAGCAGCTCAGGTCAGGGGGTCTACACCTTC. It yields the protein CASSSGQGVYTF. Variable domain in full (rest from reference TRBV7-9 and TRBJ1-2): DTGVSQNPRHKITKRGQNVTFRCDPISEHNRLYWYRQTLGQGPEFLTYFQNEAQLEKSRLLSDRFSAERPKGSFSTLEIQRTEQGDSAMYLCASSSGQGVYTFGSGTRLTVV.

The chain has TRBV10-3 and TRBJ1-2; 7 bases are a match to TRBD1. The CDR3 covers 14 residues. With 2 bases clipped from V and 7 bases from J, the junction kept 7 bases outside the gene matches. The V gene's germline CDR1 is ENHRY and CDR2 SYGVKD. CDR3 residues: CAISETDRVGGYTF. The DNA for the CDR3 is TGTGCCATCAGTGAGACCGACAGGGTCGGTGGCTACACCTTC.

V is TRBV9 and J is TRBJ2-6, with D unresolved. This CDR3 contains 16 residues. V lost 4 bases and J 0 bases, leaving 11 bases between the germline ends. Germline assignment: CDR1 SGDLS and CDR2 YYNGEE. The CDR3: CASSTTPGSGANVLTF. The CDR3 coding sequence is TGTGCCAGCAGCACAACCCCGGGCTCTGGGGCCAACGTCCTGACTTTC.